The clone carrying this T cell receptor beta chain was detected a few times. Its cognate antigen is unknown. Trimming left V 4 bases short and J 3 bases short, with 8 bases between. The CDR3 runs to 13 residues. Germline loops: CDR1 KGHDR, CDR2 SFDVKD. TCRdb ran MiXCR on the 5' RACE reads and lists one entry per CDR3 protein. The sample has roughly 130,000 distinct CDR3 sequences; 16% are singletons. This record comes from a study of T-cell memory formation after mild COVID-19. Across the whole study: Largely donor-specific TCR clusters were found.

Findings of the study overall: A second wave of clones peaked on day 37, and their SARS-CoV-2 specificity went unconfirmed.

This sequence originates from an adult woman who had mild COVID-19 (a few samples of this study predate the infection). Cell type and time point are not known. Sequencing input: PBMCs or a T cell subset sorted from them (not recorded which). The rearrangement uses TRBV24-1 and TRBJ1-2, with D perhaps TRBD1 (6 bases). The CDR3 protein is CATSERGDYGYTF. The DNA for the CDR3 is TGTGCCACCAGTGAAAGGGGGGACTATGGCTACACCTTC.